This T cell receptor beta chain was sequenced during a study of T cells in women clearing cervical HPV infection (dated by TCRdb to 2016 to 2019). With regard to the full study: Cases were approximately 25 women with histologically confirmed HPV16-related CIN3 or worse, including a couple of invasive cancers. Among cases, blood sampling occurred a median of 149 days after lesion detection, with an interquartile range of about 90 to 230 days. A median age of approximately 32 years was observed in cases versus more than 37 in controls, and no significant differences in baseline characteristics were found. The 20 to 25 controls were women who cleared a single incident HPV16 infection within 12 months without developing precancer or cancer. The parent cohort enrolled roughly 9,400 women aged 18 or older in Guanacaste, Costa Rica, in about 1993 to 1994 and followed the women for six to eight years. HLA typing was available for only a few women, so HLA type could not be excluded as a confounder. Cases and controls were matched on age within five years and on year of sample collection. Blood from cases was collected at the visit where the lesion was first found, while blood from controls was collected once the infection could no longer be detected. This exploratory proof-of-principle case-control study, nested within the Guanacaste HPV Natural History Study in Costa Rica, compared TCR repertoires among women with different cervical HPV16 outcomes. Quality controls consisted of five blinded duplicates per group, for a total of 60 or so samples made up of around 50 participants and roughly ten replicates.

Every participant had a single incident cervical HPV16 infection, and women with prevalent HPV16 infections were excluded. Cervical HPV DNA was detected by MY09/MY11 PCR and genotyped by dot-blot hybridization. Approximately 15 mL of heparinized blood was centrifuged, after which the buffy coat was aliquoted, frozen at -30 degrees C, and then stored at -80 degrees C. QIAGEN kits were used to extract genomic DNA from the buffy coat specimens. Here is what the overall study found, with its caveats: Random forest classifiers combining richness and V gene abundances distinguished cases from controls with an estimated AUC of roughly 0.8. Because T-cell numbers per sample were unknown, differences in richness could reflect varying T-cell content rather than repertoire biology. TCR repertoire richness was significantly higher in CIN3+ cases than in controls across sequencing depths, while evenness did not differ. The cross-sectional design could not show whether the associations came before the infection or were a result of it, and neither effector/memory subsets nor HPV-specific T cells were isolated. Lower TRBV6-7 relative abundance was observed in cases than in controls (roughly 0.12% versus 0.15%; Bonferroni P = 0.0008).

The immunoSEQ assay used multiplex PCR to amplify TCR beta CDR3 regions from an average of approximately 1,300 ng of genomic DNA per sample. Primer bias was corrected in the assay by using a complete synthetic TCR repertoire to establish an amplification baseline. The amplicons were sequenced on the Illumina platform. The published analysis was carried out like this. Sequence errors were corrected by clustering with frequency ratios and a modified nearest-neighbor algorithm, and the sequences were then analyzed in the immunoSEQ Analyzer using IMGT gene definitions. At each rarefaction depth, TCR richness and evenness were averaged across 20 rarefaction repeats, and samples with fewer sequences than that depth were excluded. Wilcoxon rank sum tests with FDR correction were used to compare relative abundances of V, D and J genes between the groups. For the blinded duplicates, the intraclass correlation was 95% to 96% for TCR richness and averaged 76.4% across 66 gene segments. In TCRdb, the immuneACCESS table is reduced to in-frame sequences with V and J assigned. These tables do not hold every clone; where another copy was compared, an unresolved V gene accounts for under half, and the others remain unexplained. V, J and clone size reflect that table, while D and trimming were determined from the DNA. In this sample's table one finds under 20,000 clones. Together, the top ten hold 3.2% of the sample.

Remarks on this clone: No antigen is known for it. The sequence runs out 3 residues before the end of the CDR3; the remainder is reconstructed from the germline J gene.

From the cysteine through the phenylalanine, the CDR3 covers 12 amino acids. The CDR3 was read in part: 27 bases, with the frame set at base 1. As encoded in the germline V gene (reference sequence), CDR1 is GTSNPN while CDR2 is SVGIG. V lost 5 bases and J lost 4 bases, and the count of bases not matched to a germline gene is 3. Recombination connected TRBV30 to TRBJ1-1; TRBD1 fits 8 bases in the junction. The material sequenced was blood buffy coat. The clonotype originates from a woman between 18 and 69 years old with a cervical HPV16 infection that either progressed to CIN3+ or cleared (not recorded which). CDR3 region: CAWDRGGTEAFF. The CDR3 bases that were read are TGTGCCTGGGACAGGGGAGGCACTGAA.